Listed here are 29 T cell receptor beta chains from one sample, sequenced in a study of CD8 T cells in Susac syndrome. Random-hexamer reverse transcription was applied to about 0.45 to 1 ug RNA. TCRdb independently ran MiXCR on the immunoSEQ multiplex PCR reads; one entry per CDR3 protein. The sample lists a few hundred thousand distinct CDR3 sequences; over 75% were seen once. Sequencing was done on a sample of CD8+ T cells from PBMCs. The receptor source for this set is a human donor with multiple sclerosis.

This clonotype was recorded a few times. The rearrangement joins TRBV6-1 to TRBJ2-7; D may correspond to TRBD1 or TRBD2 (5 bases each). V was shortened by 7 bases and J by 3 bases, with 10 bases between the two germline ends. This CDR3 has 12 residues. The germline CDR1 and CDR2 sequences are MNHNS and SASEGT. The CDR3 bases are TGTGCCAGCACGGCAGGGAGCTACGAGCAGTACTTC. As protein: CASTAGSYEQYF.

V usage is TRBV7-9 and J usage is TRBJ2-1, with 13 positions matching TRBD2. CDR1 is SEHNR and CDR2 is FQNEAQ in the germline V gene (reference sequence). CDR3 length equals 17 residues. J lost 5 bases, V lost 4 bases, and 8 bases had no gene match. CDR3 region: CASSSPGTSGKHNEQFF. The CDR3 DNA reads TGTGCCAGCAGCTCCCCCGGGACTAGCGGGAAACACAATGAGCAGTTCTTC.

The CDR3 coding sequence is TGTGCCAGCAGTCCGGCGGTAGTACACGAGCAGTACTTC. This gives the protein CASSPAVVHEQYF. This rearrangement joins TRBV12-3 or TRBV12-4 to TRBJ2-7, with D hard to call. Between the trimmed V and J ends, which lost 5 bases and 5 bases, there was a span of 13 bases. This CDR3 is 13 amino acids long.

The J gene is TRBJ1-2, the V gene TRBV13; D is undetermined. The germline V gene has CDR1 PRHDT and CDR2 FYEKMQ (reference sequence). CDR3 length equals 16 residues. The germline V and J ends were trimmed by 0 bases and 5 bases, with 16 bases remaining between them. CDR3 sequence reads: CASSLGESWAEYGYTF. In DNA, the CDR3 is TGTGCCAGCAGCTTAGGCGAGAGTTGGGCAGAATATGGCTACACCTTC.

The V call is TRBV3-1, the J call TRBJ1-3; weak D call: TRBD1 (5 bases). Germline CDR1 and CDR2: LGHDT and YNNKEL (reference sequence). The V end lost 3 bases, the J end lost 4 bases, and 19 bases lay between the germline ends. The CDR3 has 17 amino acids. The CDR3 region is CASSHRDGGLSGNTIYF. CDR3 DNA sequence: TGTGCCAGCAGCCACCGGGACGGTGGACTCTCAGGAAACACCATATATTTT. The full variable domain, with the rest looked up from reference TRBV3-1 and TRBJ1-3, is DTAVSQTPKYLVTQMGNDKSIKCEQNLGHDTMYWYKQDSKKFLKIMFSYNNKELIINETVPNRFSPKSPDKAHLNLHINSLELGDSAVYFCASSHRDGGLSGNTIYFGEGSWLTVV.

The chain couples TRBV4-3 to TRBJ2-1, with TRBD2 matching 9 bases. The CDR3 is 17 residues long. Germline trimming cut 0 bases from V and 4 bases from J; bases unmatched to any gene: 7. Germline loops: CDR1 LGHNA, CDR2 YSLEER. This chain's CDR3 is CASSQDPTSGEYNEQFF. The CDR3 DNA sequence: TGCGCCAGCAGCCAAGATCCGACTAGCGGAGAATACAATGAGCAGTTCTTC.

The gene calls are TRBV9 and TRBJ2-7; 10 nucleotides line up with TRBD2. Trimming removed 0 bases from V and 6 bases from J; junction bases left unmatched: 12. Looked up from germline, CDR1 is SGDLS and CDR2 is YYNGEE. The CDR3 has 17 amino acids. For the CDR3, the DNA is TGTGCCAGCAGCGTAGGGTCTTTGAGCGGGAGGGCCGTCGAGCAGTACTTC. This codes for CASSVGSLSGRAVEQYF.

The chain uses TRBV3-1 and TRBJ2-7; maybe TRBD2 (5 bases). The V end was cut by 5 bases, the J end by 0 bases, with 11 bases between. The CDR3 runs to 14 residues. Germline-derived CDR1 and CDR2 are LGHDT and YNNKEL (reference sequence). The CDR3 here is CASSIRGSSYEQYF. The DNA for the CDR3 is TGTGCCAGCAGCATACGGGGAAGCTCCTACGAGCAGTACTTC.

The chain is built from TRBV27 and TRBJ1-2, with 10 nucleotides matching TRBD1. Germline loops: CDR1 MNHEY, CDR2 SMNVEV (reference sequence). V lost 1 base to trimming and J lost 2 bases; unmatched junction nucleotides: 7. The CDR3 is made up of 17 amino acids. The CDR3 sequence is CASSLFGQGVGNYGYTF. Here the CDR3 DNA reads TGTGCCAGCAGTTTATTCGGACAGGGGGTGGGGAACTATGGCTACACCTTC.

The chain uses TRBV28 and TRBJ1-5; D gene uncertain. Trimming left V 7 bases short and J 4 bases short, with 14 bases between. Germline loops: CDR1 MDHEN, CDR2 SYDVKM. The CDR3 runs 14 residues. The CDR3 spells CASTSFWGNQPQHF. DNA of the CDR3: TGTGCCAGCACTTCTTTTTGGGGTAATCAGCCCCAGCATTTT.

This chain uses TRBV9 with TRBJ2-5, with 9 bases fitting TRBD2. The length of the CDR3 is 15 residues. V was clipped by 0 bases and J by 5 bases; unmatched bases: 5. Germline V gives CDR1 SGDLS, CDR2 YYNGEE. This chain's CDR3 is CASSVVGSGSETQYF. Written as DNA, the CDR3 is TGTGCCAGCAGCGTAGTTGGTAGCGGGAGTGAGACCCAGTACTTC.

The chain carries TRBV6-2 or TRBV6-3 and TRBJ2-2, with 9 bases matching TRBD2. J gave up 4 bases and V 2 bases, and 5 bases lay outside the gene matches. This CDR3 comprises 16 residues. Per germline, CDR1 MNHEY and CDR2 SVGEGT. The CDR3 region is CASSYIAGEGTGELFF. CDR3 DNA: TGTGCCAGCAGTTACATAGCGGGGGAGGGCACCGGGGAGCTGTTTTTT.

V usage is TRBV4-3 and J usage is TRBJ1-1, with 8 bases matching TRBD1. The length of the CDR3 is 15 residues. Unmatched junction bases numbered 7, after V lost 0 bases and J lost 7 bases. Germline-derived CDR1 and CDR2 are LGHNA and YSLEER. CDR3 bases: TGCGCCAGCAGCCAAGAGGGACAGGAAATCGGTGAAGCTTTCTTT. The encoded protein is CASSQEGQEIGEAFF.

The genes are TRBV19 and TRBJ1-1; weak D call: TRBD1 (6 bases). Looked up from germline, CDR1 is LNHDA and CDR2 is SQIVND (reference sequence). V lost 7 bases, J lost 1 base, and 16 bases lay in between. The CDR3 is 15 amino acids. The CDR3 DNA is TGTGCCAGTACCATGGACAGCCCAGCGAACACTGAAGCTTTCTTT. Translated, it gives CASTMDSPANTEAFF.

A few counts support this clonotype. This chain connects TRBV9 to TRBJ2-1; D gene unclear. This CDR3 region has 12 residues. V lost 3 bases, J lost 7 bases, and 8 bases lay in between. The V gene's germline CDR1 is SGDLS and CDR2 YYNGEE. The CDR3 sequence: CASSAIGNEQFF. For the CDR3, the DNA is TGTGCCAGCAGCGCCATAGGGAATGAGCAGTTCTTC. The full variable domain, its missing parts supplied by reference TRBV9 and TRBJ2-1, is DSGVTQTPKHLITATGQRVTLRCSPRSGDLSVYWYQQSLDQGLQFLIQYYNGEERAKGNILERFSAQQFPDLHSELNLSSLELGDSALYFCASSAIGNEQFFGPGTRLTVL.

This clonotype was counted only a few times. V and J are TRBV6-5 and TRBJ2-7, with 10 bases aligning to TRBD2. V lost 7 bases to trimming and J lost 4 bases; unmatched junction nucleotides: 7. The length of the CDR3 is 14 residues. Germline V CDR1 and CDR2: MNHEY, SVGAGI. CDR3 sequence: CASISSGSRYEQYF. For the CDR3, the DNA is TGTGCCAGCATCTCTAGCGGGAGTAGATACGAGCAGTACTTC.

This chain links TRBV7-9 with TRBJ2-2; 9 bases are shared with TRBD1. Losses at the gene ends were 5 bases for V and 8 bases for J; bases not matched to a gene: 6. The CDR3 sequence is 14 residues long. Germline assignment: CDR1 SEHNR and CDR2 FQNEAQ (reference sequence). CDR3 in DNA: TGTGCCAGCAGCCTCACAGGGGGCAAAGGGGAGCTGTTTTTT. It yields the protein CASSLTGGKGELFF.

This clonotype was recorded a few times. V is TRBV23-1 and J is TRBJ2-7; the match to TRBD1 covers 8 bases. TRBV23-1 is treated as an ORF (open reading frame) with a function not yet certain. The V segment lost 8 bases and the J segment 5 bases; nucleotides outside the gene matches: 11. The CDR3 covers 14 residues. This chain's CDR3 is CASCSGQGADEQYF. The CDR3, as DNA: TGCGCCAGCTGTTCCGGACAGGGAGCAGACGAGCAGTACTTC.

V and J are TRBV19 and TRBJ1-1, with D unclear. Germline V gene data show CDR1 as LNHDA and CDR2 as SQIVND (reference sequence). The CDR3 contains 17 residues. V lost 7 bases, J lost 1 base, and 22 bases lay in between. CDR3 DNA sequence: TGTGCCAGTACCTCCCGTCGCGGGCCGGGCTCGAACACTGAAGCTTTCTTT. Translating it yields CASTSRRGPGSNTEAFF. Variable domain in full (rest from reference TRBV19 and TRBJ1-1): DGGITQSPKYLFRKEGQNVTLSCEQNLNHDAMYWYRQDPGQGLRLIYYSQIVNDFQKGDIAEGYSVSREKKESFPLTVTSAQKNPTAFYLCASTSRRGPGSNTEAFFGQGTRLTVV.

The rearrangement uses TRBV2 and TRBJ2-7, with a possible D match to TRBD2 (5 bases). Trimming removed 2 bases at V and 0 bases at J, with 11 bases between. The germline CDR1 and CDR2 sequences are SNHLY and FYNNEI. The CDR3 runs 15 residues. CDR3 DNA sequence: TGTGCCAGCAGTGAACGAGGGTTCAGCTCCTACGAGCAGTACTTC. It translates to CASSERGFSSYEQYF.

This clonotype was found once. The chain uses TRBV20-1 and TRBJ2-7; 9 bases match TRBD2. In germline, CDR1 is DFQATT, CDR2 SNEGSKA (reference sequence). CDR3 length equals 17 residues. V was clipped by 0 bases and J by 0 bases; unmatched bases: 9. CDR3 in amino acids: CSARDPRTSAYSYEQYF. Written as DNA, the CDR3 is TGCAGTGCTAGAGATCCCCGGACTAGCGCCTACTCCTACGAGCAGTACTTC.

This clonotype has just one count. The rearrangement links TRBV6-1 to TRBJ2-6; D remains unclear. The CDR3 totals 15 residues. V lost 6 bases and J 1 base, leaving 10 bases between the germline ends. The germline gives CDR1 MNHNS, CDR2 SASEGT. CDR3 bases: TGTGCCAGCAGGGGGATCAATTCTGGGGCCAACGTCCTGACTTTC. It is translated as CASRGINSGANVLTF.

This rearrangement joins TRBV7-8 to TRBJ2-7; D is unresolved. This CDR3 is 15 amino acids long. CDR1 is SGHVS and CDR2 is FQNEAQ in the germline V gene. The V gene lost 5 bases and the J gene lost 2 bases, with 16 bases spanning the gap. This chain's CDR3 is CASSKKRDRAYEQYF. As DNA, the CDR3 is TGTGCCAGCAGCAAAAAAAGGGATAGGGCCTACGAGCAGTACTTC.

The chain links TRBV20-1 to TRBJ1-5, with D tentatively TRBD1 (5 bases). The CDR3 has 14 residues. Germline CDR1 and CDR2: DFQATT and SNEGSKA (reference sequence). The V end was cut by 4 bases, the J end by 11 bases, with 21 bases between. The CDR3 sequence: CSATTRDGGLSQHF. CDR3 coding DNA: TGCAGTGCTACGACCCGGGACGGAGGTTTATCCCAGCATTTT.

The rearrangement links TRBV20-1 to TRBJ1-2; 7 nucleotides line up with TRBD1. J gave up 3 bases and V 6 bases, and 4 bases lay outside the gene matches. Germline V lookup: CDR1 DFQATT, CDR2 SNEGSKA (reference sequence). The CDR3 has 12 amino acids. CDR3 bases: TGCAGTGCCCACGACAGGGACTATGGCTACACCTTC. This gives the protein CSAHDRDYGYTF.

V usage is TRBV4-2 and J usage is TRBJ2-7; perhaps TRBD1 as D (5 bases). There are 14 residues in the CDR3. The V and J ends lost 0 bases and 3 bases respectively, with 9 bases between them. CDR1 is LGHNA, CDR2 YNFKEQ, per germline. The CDR3 spells CASSQDMQGYEQYF. In DNA form, the CDR3 reads TGTGCCAGCAGCCAAGATATGCAGGGCTACGAGCAGTACTTC.

This clonotype was detected once. In DNA, the CDR3 is TGTGCCAGCAGTTTGACGGGAAGCGGGATAGATGAAAAACTGTTTTTT. It is translated as CASSLTGSGIDEKLFF. The chain couples TRBV28 to TRBJ1-4, with D unresolved. CDR1 and CDR2 from the germline V gene are MDHEN and SYDVKM. Trimming shortened V by 3 bases and J by 6 bases, and 17 bases separated the two germline ends. This CDR3 comprises 16 residues.

The J gene is TRBJ2-7, the V gene TRBV29-1; TRBD2 is a possible D gene (6 bases). CDR3 length equals 14 residues. Trimming stripped 0 bases from V and 0 bases from J, with 9 bases between. Germline V gene sequence: CDR1 SQVTM, CDR2 ANQGSEA. CDR3 bases: TGCAGCGTTGAAGATAGGACTAACTCCTACGAGCAGTACTTC. As protein: CSVEDRTNSYEQYF.

The chain couples TRBV27 to TRBJ2-2; D is possibly TRBD1 or TRBD2 (5 bases each). Per germline, CDR1 MNHEY and CDR2 SMNVEV (reference sequence). V lost 7 bases and J 6 bases, leaving 21 bases between the germline ends. The CDR3 consists of 16 residues. The CDR3 DNA sequence: TGTGCCAGCAATTTGATTGGGTTTGGGGGACCCGGGGAGCTGTTTTTT. It codes for CASNLIGFGGPGELFF.